This entry lists 27 T cell receptor beta chains sequenced from one sample in a study of blood T cell repertoires in COVID-19. TCRdb's copy holds only in-frame clones and misses some; the assay was immunoSEQ multiplex PCR. The data hold about 200,000 clones, with roughly 82% observed a single time. Sequenced input: PBMCs or T cells enriched from blood (not recorded which). The receptor set was obtained from a woman in her sixties with acute COVID-19.

The V and J genes are TRBV4-3 and TRBJ2-1, with D unclear. The CDR3 is made up of 13 amino acids. CDR1 and CDR2 from the germline V gene are LGHNA and YSLEER. V gave up 4 bases and J gave up 10 bases, with 14 bases separating them. The CDR3 DNA sequence: TGCGCCAGCAGCCCCGCCGCCGCGAGGGAGCAGTTCTTC. It yields the protein CASSPAAAREQFF.

The J gene is TRBJ1-2, the V gene TRBV30, with a weak D call TRBD1 (6 bases). CDR1 is GTSNPN and CDR2 is SVGIG in the germline V gene (reference sequence). Between the trimmed V and J ends, which lost 0 bases and 8 bases, there was a span of 16 bases. The CDR3 has 14 amino acids. CDR3 sequence reads: CAWSVGHQGVGYTF. As DNA, the CDR3 is TGTGCCTGGAGTGTGGGACACCAAGGGGTCGGCTACACCTTC.

V usage is TRBV27 and J usage is TRBJ2-7; D might be TRBD2 (7 bases). The germline CDR1 and CDR2 sequences are MNHEY and SMNVEV (reference sequence). V dropped 4 bases and J dropped 3 bases, with 16 bases sitting between them. CDR3 size: 15 residues. The CDR3 sequence is CASSSSRGTNYEQYV. The CDR3 DNA sequence: TGTGCCAGCAGTTCCTCAAGGGGGACTAACTACGAGCAGTACGTC.

The chain couples TRBV29-1 to TRBJ1-1; D remains unclear. Germline lookup yields CDR1 SQVTM and CDR2 ANQGSEA. V dropped 4 bases and J dropped 5 bases, with 8 bases sitting between them. This CDR3 comprises 11 residues. The CDR3 nucleotides are TGCAGCGTTGTCCCGCGGACTGAAGCTTTCTTT. It is translated as CSVVPRTEAFF. The variable domain in full, completed from reference TRBV29-1 and TRBJ1-1, reads SAVISQKPSRDICQRGTSLTIQCQVDSQVTMMFWYRQQPGQSLTLIATANQGSEATYESGFVIDKFPISRPNLTFSTLTVSNMSPEDSSIYLCSVVPRTEAFFGQGTRLTVV.

This rearrangement joins TRBV24-1 to TRBJ2-1; TRBD2 aligns across 12 bases. The V gene's germline CDR1 is KGHDR and CDR2 SFDVKD. This CDR3 comprises 15 residues. Unmatched junction bases numbered 7, after V lost 4 bases and J lost 10 bases. In DNA, the CDR3 is TGTGCCACCAGTGACAGGACTAGCGGGACAAGAGAGCAGTTCTTC. Translating gives CATSDRTSGTREQFF.

This sequence joins TRBV5-4 and TRBJ1-2; D uncertain. The ends were cut back, 5 bases at V and 4 bases at J, with 15 bases in the middle. The CDR3 has 14 amino acids. CDR1 and CDR2 from the germline V gene are SGHNT and YYREEE (reference sequence). This CDR3 reads CASSFEVETYGYTF. CDR3 nucleotide sequence: TGTGCCAGCAGTTTCGAGGTGGAGACCTATGGCTACACCTTC.

The J gene is TRBJ2-5, the V gene TRBV6-5; maybe TRBD2 (5 bases). V dropped 2 bases and J dropped 1 base, with 8 bases sitting between them. The CDR3 is made up of 14 amino acids. Germline V gene lookup returns CDR1 MNHEY and CDR2 SVGAGI. The CDR3 loop reads CASSYAGGQETQYF. The CDR3 DNA sequence: TGTGCCAGCAGTTACGCGGGCGGCCAAGAGACCCAGTACTTC.

V gene TRBV11-2 combines with J gene TRBJ1-1, with D uncertain. The germline V gene has CDR1 SGHAT and CDR2 FQNNGV. The CDR3 extends over 13 amino acids. V was shortened by 5 bases and J by 1 base, with 8 bases between the two germline ends. The CDR3 DNA is TGTGCCAGCAGCCTGAGACAGAACACTGAAGCTTTCTTT. Encoded protein: CASSLRQNTEAFF.

The genes are TRBV15 and TRBJ1-2; the match to TRBD1 covers 8 bases. The CDR3 loop spans 15 amino acids. Trimming took 1 base from V and 4 from J; bases not matched to a gene: 5. The V gene's germline CDR1 is LNHNV and CDR2 YYDKDF (reference sequence). The CDR3 DNA follows: TGTGCCACCAGCAGAGTTTCGCAGGGGGCCTATGGCTACACCTTC. This encodes CATSRVSQGAYGYTF.

This sequence joins TRBV24-1 and TRBJ2-1; D uncertain. From germline, CDR1 is KGHDR and CDR2 SFDVKD. The CDR3 extends over 16 amino acids. The V end lost 0 bases, the J end lost 5 bases, and 13 bases lay between the germline ends. CDR3 in DNA: TGTGCCACCAGTGATTTGAAAGAGAGACTCGACAATGAGCAGTTCTTC. Encoded protein: CATSDLKERLDNEQFF.

This clone was detected once. The chain carries TRBV25-1 and TRBJ1-6; tentative D call: TRBD1 (5 bases). V was clipped by 6 bases and J by 7 bases, with 16 bases between them. Germline-derived CDR1 and CDR2 are MGHDK and SYGVNS. The CDR3 sequence is 15 residues long. CDR3 loop: CASSPPAGYNSPLHF. CDR3 sequence (DNA): TGTGCCAGCAGCCCTCCGGCAGGGTACAATTCACCCCTCCACTTT.

This clone has more than one count but fewer than ten. The rearrangement links TRBV7-9 to TRBJ1-1, with D perhaps TRBD1 (6 bases). This CDR3 has 14 residues. In germline, CDR1 is SEHNR, CDR2 FQNEAQ (reference sequence). Trimming removed 5 bases at V and 3 bases at J, with 13 bases between. The CDR3 nucleotides are TGTGCCAGCAGCCTACAGGGAGTCGACACTGAAGCTTTCTTT. It is translated as CASSLQGVDTEAFF.

The rearrangement links TRBV9 to TRBJ1-6, with 11 positions matching TRBD1. This CDR3 comprises 14 residues. The V gene end was trimmed by 6 bases and the J gene end by 8 bases; junction bases not matched to a gene: 4. Germline loops: CDR1 SGDLS, CDR2 YYNGEE. The CDR3 region has the DNA TGTGCCAGCACCTTGGGACAGGGGGATTCACCCCTCCACTTT. Residues: CASTLGQGDSPLHF.

The CDR3 region has the DNA TGTGCCAGCACGGACAGGAAAAACACCGGGGAGCTGTTTTTT. Translating gives CASTDRKNTGELFF. The gene calls are TRBV19 and TRBJ2-2; 7 bases agree with TRBD1. The CDR3 has 14 amino acids. The trim removed 9 bases at V and 2 bases at J, leaving 6 bases unmatched. Per the germline V gene, CDR1 is LNHDA and CDR2 is SQIVND (reference sequence).

The rearrangement joins TRBV7-2 to TRBJ1-3; tentative D call: TRBD1 (5 bases). CDR1 and CDR2 from the germline V gene are SGHTA and FQGNSA. V was clipped by 5 bases and J by 1 base, with 18 bases between them. This CDR3 has 17 amino acids. The CDR3 DNA reads as TGTGCCAGCAGCCCTCAAGGACATCTTACTTCTGGAAACACCATATATTTT. Amino acids: CASSPQGHLTSGNTIYF. The full variable domain, its missing parts supplied by reference TRBV7-2 and TRBJ1-3, is GAGVSQSPSNKVTEKGKDVELRCDPISGHTALYWYRQSLGQGLEFLIYFQGNSAPDKSGLPSDRFSAERTGGSVSTLTIQRTQQEDSAVYLCASSPQGHLTSGNTIYFGEGSWLTVV.

The CDR3 protein is CASSQREGETQYF. The CDR3 DNA follows: TGTGCCAGCAGCCAACGAGAGGGCGAGACCCAGTACTTC. V usage is TRBV6-5 and J usage is TRBJ2-5; a possible D gene is TRBD2 (5 bases). V was clipped by 6 bases and J by 5 bases, with 13 bases between them. Looked up from germline, CDR1 is MNHEY and CDR2 is SVGAGI. The CDR3 has 13 amino acids.

As for this clone: The sample has other DNA sequences that encode this CDR3 too. The CDR3 protein is CAWSGTGGGYTF. The DNA of the CDR3 is TGTGCCTGGAGTGGTACAGGGGGTGGCTACACCTTC. This chain connects TRBV30 to TRBJ1-2; 8 bases are a match to TRBD1. The CDR3 covers 12 residues. The V gene end was trimmed by 1 base and the J gene end by 7 bases; junction bases not matched to a gene: 2. Germline V gene lookup returns CDR1 GTSNPN and CDR2 SVGIG (reference sequence).

The CDR3 protein is CASRLAGTANNEQFF. The CDR3 coding sequence is TGTGCCAGCAGGCTTGCCGGGACAGCAAACAATGAGCAGTTCTTC. This chain connects TRBV3-1 (or the pseudogene TRBV3-2) to TRBJ2-1, with 7 bases that match TRBD1. Germline CDR1 LGHDT, CDR2 YNNKEL (reference sequence). CDR3 length: 15 residues. V trimming: 6 bases; J trimming: 5 bases; junction bases outside the gene matches: 10.

This chain connects TRBV6-5 to TRBJ1-2; 7 bases are shared with TRBD1. With V trimmed by 6 bases and J by 5 bases, 6 bases remained unmatched. Germline values: CDR1 MNHEY, CDR2 SVGAGI. The length of the CDR3 is 13 residues. The CDR3 spells CASRLQQGYGYTF. CDR3 nucleotides: TGTGCCAGCAGGCTACAACAGGGGTATGGCTACACCTTC.

V and J are TRBV6-2 or TRBV6-3 and TRBJ2-7; TRBD1 matches 9 bases. The germline V gene has CDR1 MNHEY and CDR2 SVGEGT. The J segment lost 3 bases and the V segment lost 5 bases, leaving 8 bases of the junction unmatched. This CDR3 spans 15 amino acids. The CDR3 DNA reads as TGTGCCAGCAGTGCCGGACAGGGGCAATACTACGAGCAGTACGTC. Translating it yields CASSAGQGQYYEQYV.

This clone was observed a handful of times. This sequence joins TRBV7-9 and TRBJ2-1; D remains unclear. With 4 bases removed from V and 9 bases from J, the gap between germline ends came to 10 bases. This CDR3 is built from 12 residues. Per germline, CDR1 SEHNR and CDR2 FQNEAQ (reference sequence). The DNA for the CDR3 is TGTGCCAGCAGCTCAGCGACTGGTGAGCAGTTCTTC. This translates into CASSSATGEQFF.

The rearrangement links TRBV3-1 (or the pseudogene TRBV3-2) to TRBJ2-7; D remains ambiguous. Trimming shortened V by 4 bases and J by 5 bases, and 21 bases separated the two germline ends. This CDR3 has 16 residues. The germline V gene encodes CDR1 LGHDT and CDR2 YNNKEL (reference sequence). This CDR3 is CASSPLPGPHDHEQYF. In DNA form, the CDR3 reads TGTGCCAGCAGCCCGCTGCCGGGTCCACACGACCACGAGCAGTACTTC.

This rearrangement joins TRBV30 to TRBJ2-1, with 11 positions matching TRBD2. V shed 1 base, J shed 7 bases, and the junction held 3 bases outside the gene matches. The CDR3 length is 14 residues. Germline CDR1 reads GTSNPN; CDR2 reads SVGIG (reference sequence). The CDR3 DNA follows: TGTGCCTGGAGTGATAGCGGGAGGGGGAATGAGCAGTTCTTC. As protein: CAWSDSGRGNEQFF.

This clone has only one observation. This chain links TRBV7-2 with TRBJ1-5; a possible D gene is TRBD1 (5 bases). The ends were cut back, 2 bases at V and 0 bases at J, with 20 bases in the middle. The CDR3 contains 19 residues. The germline V gene has CDR1 SGHTA and CDR2 FQGNSA. CDR3 sequence reads: CASSLFSGPGGSSNQPQHF. In DNA form, the CDR3 reads TGTGCCAGCAGCTTATTTTCCGGACCGGGGGGTAGTAGCAATCAGCCCCAGCATTTT.

This rearrangement joins TRBV30 to TRBJ2-4; 9 bases agree with TRBD2. CDR3 size: 14 residues. CDR1 GTSNPN and CDR2 SVGIG come from the germline V gene (reference sequence). The trim removed 2 bases at V and 7 bases at J, leaving 6 bases unmatched. Written as DNA, the CDR3 is TGTGCCTGGAGTTCCATAGCGGGAGTGAACATTCAGTACTTC. As protein: CAWSSIAGVNIQYF.

The rearrangement uses TRBV19 and TRBJ1-6; weak D call: TRBD1 (6 bases). Trimming pared 7 bases from V and 9 bases from J, leaving 13 bases between. This CDR3 spans 13 amino acids. Germline values: CDR1 LNHDA, CDR2 SQIVND (reference sequence). In nucleotides, the CDR3 is TGTGCCAGTAAGGGGCAGGGGAGTTCACCCCTCCACTTT. The encoded protein is CASKGQGSSPLHF.

Turning to this clone: The same CDR3 is also encoded by other DNA sequences in this sample. The CDR3: CASSYSGGINSPLHF. The CDR3 DNA reads TGTGCCAGCAGTTACTCGGGAGGGATCAATTCACCCCTCCACTTT. The rearrangement uses TRBV6-5 and TRBJ1-6; D is ambiguous. The V gene's germline CDR1 is MNHEY and CDR2 SVGAGI. Between the trimmed V and J ends, which lost 0 bases and 7 bases, there was a span of 10 bases. The CDR3 loop spans 15 amino acids.